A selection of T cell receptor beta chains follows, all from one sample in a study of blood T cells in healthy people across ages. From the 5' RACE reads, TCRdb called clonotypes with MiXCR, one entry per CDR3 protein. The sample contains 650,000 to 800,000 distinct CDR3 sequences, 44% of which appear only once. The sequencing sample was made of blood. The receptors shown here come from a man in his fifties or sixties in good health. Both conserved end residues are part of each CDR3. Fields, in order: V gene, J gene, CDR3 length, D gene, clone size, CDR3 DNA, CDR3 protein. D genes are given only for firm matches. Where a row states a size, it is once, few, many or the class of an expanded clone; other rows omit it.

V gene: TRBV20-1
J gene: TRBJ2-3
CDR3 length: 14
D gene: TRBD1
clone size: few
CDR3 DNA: TGCAGTGCAACCGGGACAGGGGTTTCAGATACGCAGTATTTT
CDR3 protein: CSATGTGVSDTQYF

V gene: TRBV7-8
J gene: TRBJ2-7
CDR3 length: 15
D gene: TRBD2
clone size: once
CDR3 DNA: TGTGCCAGCAGCTTAGTAGCGGGCAGACCCTACGAGCAGTACTTC
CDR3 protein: CASSLVAGRPYEQYF

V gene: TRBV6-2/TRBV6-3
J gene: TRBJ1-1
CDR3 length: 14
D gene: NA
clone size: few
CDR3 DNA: TGTGCCAGCAGACCCCCCGGGTCCAACACTGAAGCTTTCTTT
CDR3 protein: CASRPPGSNTEAFF

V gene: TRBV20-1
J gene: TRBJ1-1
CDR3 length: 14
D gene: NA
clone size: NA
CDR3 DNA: TGCAGTGCCCGAGTGGGGGGCATGAACACTGAAGCTTTCTTT
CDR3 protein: CSARVGGMNTEAFF

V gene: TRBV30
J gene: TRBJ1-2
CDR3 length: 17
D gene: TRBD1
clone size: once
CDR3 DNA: TGTGCCTGGAGTGTAAAGAGAGTCCAGGGGGCTTTGACTGGCTACACCTTC
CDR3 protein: CAWSVKRVQGALTGYTF

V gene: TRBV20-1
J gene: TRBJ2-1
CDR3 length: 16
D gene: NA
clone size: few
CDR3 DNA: TGCAGTGCTACTAGCACTTGGGAGAGCTCCTACAATGAGCAGTTCTTC
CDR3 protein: CSATSTWESSYNEQFF

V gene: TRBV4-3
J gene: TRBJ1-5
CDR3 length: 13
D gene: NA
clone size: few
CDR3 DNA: TGCGCCAGCAGCCAAGATCTTAGGCAGCCCCAGCATTTT
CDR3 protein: CASSQDLRQPQHF

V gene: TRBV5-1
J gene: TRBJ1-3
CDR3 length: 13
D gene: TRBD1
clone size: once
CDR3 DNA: TGCGCCAGCAGCTTTTACAGGGGTGACACCATATATTTT
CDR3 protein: CASSFYRGDTIYF

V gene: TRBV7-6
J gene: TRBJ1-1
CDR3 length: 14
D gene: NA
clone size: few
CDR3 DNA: TGTGCCAGCAGCTTAGATGGGATAGGAGGTGAAGCTTTCTTT
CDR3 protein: CASSLDGIGGEAFF

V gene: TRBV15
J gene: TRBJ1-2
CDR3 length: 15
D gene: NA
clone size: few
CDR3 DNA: TGTGCCACCAGCAGTGGACACCAGGCTAACTATGGCTACACCTTC
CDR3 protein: CATSSGHQANYGYTF

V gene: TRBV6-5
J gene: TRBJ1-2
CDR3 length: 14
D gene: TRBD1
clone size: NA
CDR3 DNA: TGTGCCAGCAGTTACGGGACAGGGGGCTTTGGCTACACCTTC
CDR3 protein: CASSYGTGGFGYTF

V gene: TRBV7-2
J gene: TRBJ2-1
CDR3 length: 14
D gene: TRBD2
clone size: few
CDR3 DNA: TGTGCCAGCAGCACCCTAGCGGGGGGAGGTAGAGTGTTCTTC
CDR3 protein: CASSTLAGGGRVFF

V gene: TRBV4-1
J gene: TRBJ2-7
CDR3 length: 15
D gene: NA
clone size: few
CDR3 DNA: TGCGCCAGCAGCCAAGATGTCGGGGAGTCTAACGAGCAGTACTTC
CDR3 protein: CASSQDVGESNEQYF

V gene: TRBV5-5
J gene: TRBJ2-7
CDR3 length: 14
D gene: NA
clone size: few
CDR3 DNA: TGTGCCAGCAGATGGGAAACAGGGAGGCACGAGCAGTACTTC
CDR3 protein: CASRWETGRHEQYF

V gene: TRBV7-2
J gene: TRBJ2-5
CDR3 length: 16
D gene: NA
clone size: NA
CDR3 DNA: TGTGCCAGCAGCTTAGGTGGGGGTAGGGTGGGAGAGACCCAGTACTTC
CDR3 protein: CASSLGGGRVGETQYF

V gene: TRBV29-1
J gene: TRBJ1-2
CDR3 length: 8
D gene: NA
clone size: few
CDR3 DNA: TGCAGCGTTGGCGGCTACACCTTC
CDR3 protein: CSVGGYTF

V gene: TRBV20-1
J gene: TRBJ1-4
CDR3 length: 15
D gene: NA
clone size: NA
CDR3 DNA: TGCAGTGCTAGAGCGGGGTCCGGGTATAATGAAAAACTGTTTTTT
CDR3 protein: CSARAGSGYNEKLFF

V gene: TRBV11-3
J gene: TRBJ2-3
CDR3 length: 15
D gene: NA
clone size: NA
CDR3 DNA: TGTGCCAGCAGCTTACAGGGGATTAGAACAGATACGCAGTATTTT
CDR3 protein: CASSLQGIRTDTQYF

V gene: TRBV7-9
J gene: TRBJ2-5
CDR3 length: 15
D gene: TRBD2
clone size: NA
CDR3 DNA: TGTGCCAGCAGCTCCGGGGTAGCGGGGCTGGGGACCCAGTACTTC
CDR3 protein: CASSSGVAGLGTQYF

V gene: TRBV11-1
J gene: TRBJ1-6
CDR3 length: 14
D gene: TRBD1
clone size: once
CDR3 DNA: TGTGCCAGCAGCCGCAGGGGGCGAGATTCACCCCTCCACTTT
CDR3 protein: CASSRRGRDSPLHF

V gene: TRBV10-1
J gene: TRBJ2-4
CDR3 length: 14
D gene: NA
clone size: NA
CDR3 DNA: TGCGCCAGCAGTCCAGGGGTAGCCAAAAACAGTCAGTACTTC
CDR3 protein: CASSPGVAKNSQYF

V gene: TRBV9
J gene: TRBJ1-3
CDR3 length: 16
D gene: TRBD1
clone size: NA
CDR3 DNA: TGTGCCAGCAGCGTTTACGACAGGGGCTCTGGAAACACCATATATTTT
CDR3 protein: CASSVYDRGSGNTIYF

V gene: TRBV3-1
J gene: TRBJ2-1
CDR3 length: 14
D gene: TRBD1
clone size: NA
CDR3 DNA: TGTGCCAGCAGCACGGGACAGGTCTACAATGAGCAGTTCTTC
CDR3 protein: CASSTGQVYNEQFF

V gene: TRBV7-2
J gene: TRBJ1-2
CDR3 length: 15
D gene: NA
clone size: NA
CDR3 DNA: TGTGCCAGCACCCAGGACGGGGGGAAGCATTATGGCTACACCTTC
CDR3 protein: CASTQDGGKHYGYTF

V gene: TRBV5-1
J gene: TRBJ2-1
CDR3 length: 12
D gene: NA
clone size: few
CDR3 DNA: TGCGCCAGCAGCACGCCCGGGGGATGGCAGTTCTTC
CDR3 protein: CASSTPGGWQFF

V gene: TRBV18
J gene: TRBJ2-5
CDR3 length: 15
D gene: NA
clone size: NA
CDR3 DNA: TGTGCCAGCTCACCCGGAGCAGGGTACCAAGAGACCCAGTACTTC
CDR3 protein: CASSPGAGYQETQYF

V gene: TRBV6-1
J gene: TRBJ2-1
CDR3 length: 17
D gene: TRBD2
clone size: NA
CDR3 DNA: TGTGCCAGCAGCCCCACCCCGGGACTAGCGGAAGACAATGAGCAGTTCTTC
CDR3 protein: CASSPTPGLAEDNEQFF

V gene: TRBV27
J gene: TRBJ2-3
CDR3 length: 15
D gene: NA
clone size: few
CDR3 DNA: TGTGCCAGCAGTTTATCGCCCCAAACAACAGATACGCAGTATTTT
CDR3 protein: CASSLSPQTTDTQYF

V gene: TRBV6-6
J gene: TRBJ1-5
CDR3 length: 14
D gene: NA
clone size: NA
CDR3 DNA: TGTGCCAGCAGTTACGGGGGAGACAATCAGCCCCAGCATTTT
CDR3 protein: CASSYGGDNQPQHF

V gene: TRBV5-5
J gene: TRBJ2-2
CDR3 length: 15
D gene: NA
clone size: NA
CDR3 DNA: TGTGCCAGCAGCTTGGAGCCGGGAAACACCGGGGAGCTGTTTTTT
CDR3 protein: CASSLEPGNTGELFF

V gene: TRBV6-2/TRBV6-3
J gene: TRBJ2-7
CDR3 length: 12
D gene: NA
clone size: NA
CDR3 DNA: TGTGCCAGCAGTAATACTATCGGCGAGCAGTACTTC
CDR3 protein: CASSNTIGEQYF

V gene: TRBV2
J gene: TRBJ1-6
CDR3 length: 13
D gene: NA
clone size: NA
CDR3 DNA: TGTGCCAGCAGTGAACAGGCCGAGGGAGCCCTCCACTTT
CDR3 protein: CASSEQAEGALHF

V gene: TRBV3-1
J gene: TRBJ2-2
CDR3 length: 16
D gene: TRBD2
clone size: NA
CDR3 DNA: TGTGCCAGCAGCCCGCGACTAGCGGAGTTCACCGGGGAGCTGTTTTTT
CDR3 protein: CASSPRLAEFTGELFF

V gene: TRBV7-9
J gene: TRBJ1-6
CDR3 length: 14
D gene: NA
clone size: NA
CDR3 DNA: TGTGCCAGCAGCTTGGATCGATCGGATTCACCCCTCCACTTT
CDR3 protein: CASSLDRSDSPLHF

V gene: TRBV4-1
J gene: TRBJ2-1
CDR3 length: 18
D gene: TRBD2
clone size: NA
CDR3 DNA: TGCGCCAGCAGCCAAGTGCCCAGGACTAGCGGGTCTTCCAATGAGCAGTTCTTC
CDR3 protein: CASSQVPRTSGSSNEQFF

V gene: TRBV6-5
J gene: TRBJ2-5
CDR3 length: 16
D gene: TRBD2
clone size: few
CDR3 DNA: TGTGCCAGTCGGCGGACTAGCGGTGGGTGGCAAGAGACCCAGTACTTC
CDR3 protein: CASRRTSGGWQETQYF

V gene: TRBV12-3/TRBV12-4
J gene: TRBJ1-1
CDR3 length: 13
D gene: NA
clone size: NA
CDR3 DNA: TGTGCCAGCAGACAAGGGGGGGGCACTGAAGCTTTCTTT
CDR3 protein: CASRQGGGTEAFF

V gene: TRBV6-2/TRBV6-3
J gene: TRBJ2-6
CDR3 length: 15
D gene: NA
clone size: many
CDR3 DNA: TGTGCCAGCAGTTACAGGGGTTCCGGGGCCAACGTCCTGACTTTC
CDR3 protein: CASSYRGSGANVLTF

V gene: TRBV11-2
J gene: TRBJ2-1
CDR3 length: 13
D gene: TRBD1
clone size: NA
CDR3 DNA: TGTGCCAGCAGCGTAGACCAAGACAGGGGGCAGTTCTTC
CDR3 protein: CASSVDQDRGQFF

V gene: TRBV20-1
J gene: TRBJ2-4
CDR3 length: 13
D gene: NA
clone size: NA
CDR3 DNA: TGCAGTGCTAGAATGGCTAACAAAAACATTCAGTACTTC
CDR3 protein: CSARMANKNIQYF

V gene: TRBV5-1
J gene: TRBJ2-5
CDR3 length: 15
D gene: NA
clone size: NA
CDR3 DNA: TGCGCCAGCGGCTTGGAACAGGGATTCCAAGAGACCCAGTACTTC
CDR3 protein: CASGLEQGFQETQYF

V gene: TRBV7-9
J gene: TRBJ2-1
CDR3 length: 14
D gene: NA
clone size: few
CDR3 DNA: TGTGCCACCGACGGTGGGGCCGGGTACAATGAGCAGTTCTTC
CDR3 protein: CATDGGAGYNEQFF

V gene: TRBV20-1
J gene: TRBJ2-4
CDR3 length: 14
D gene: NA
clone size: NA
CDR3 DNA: TGCAGTGCTACCGGGGGTGTGGGCAAAAACATTCAGTACTTC
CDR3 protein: CSATGGVGKNIQYF

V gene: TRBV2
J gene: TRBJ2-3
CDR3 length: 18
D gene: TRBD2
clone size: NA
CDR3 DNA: TGTGCCAGCAGCCGACTAGCGGGGGGGCCAGGGTACCCAGATACGCAGTATTTT
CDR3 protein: CASSRLAGGPGYPDTQYF

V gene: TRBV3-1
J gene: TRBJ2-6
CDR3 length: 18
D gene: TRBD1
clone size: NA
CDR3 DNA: TGTGCCAGCAGCCTACCGGGACAGGGTATAACTGGGGCCAACGTCCTGACTTTC
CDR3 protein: CASSLPGQGITGANVLTF

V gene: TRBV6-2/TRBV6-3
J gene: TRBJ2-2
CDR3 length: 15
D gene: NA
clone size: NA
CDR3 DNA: TGTGCCAGCAGTTACCAGACTAGGGGGACCGGGGAGCTGTTTTTT
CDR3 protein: CASSYQTRGTGELFF

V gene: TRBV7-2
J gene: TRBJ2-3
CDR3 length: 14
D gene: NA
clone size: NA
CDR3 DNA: TGTGCCAGCATATTCGGGGGCGGAACAGATACGCAGTATTTT
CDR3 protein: CASIFGGGTDTQYF

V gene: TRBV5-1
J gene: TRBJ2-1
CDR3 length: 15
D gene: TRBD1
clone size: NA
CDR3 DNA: TGCGCCAGCAGCGTTGGGGGGACAGGGAACAATGAGCAGTTCTTC
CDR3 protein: CASSVGGTGNNEQFF

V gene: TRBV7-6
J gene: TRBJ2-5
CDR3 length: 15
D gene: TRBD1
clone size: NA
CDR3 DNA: TGTGCCAGCAGCATAGGGACAGGGGGCCTAGAGACCCAGTACTTC
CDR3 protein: CASSIGTGGLETQYF

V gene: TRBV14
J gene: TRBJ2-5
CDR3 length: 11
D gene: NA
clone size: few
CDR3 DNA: TGTGCCAGCAGCCAAACCAAGACCCAGTACTTC
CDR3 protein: CASSQTKTQYF

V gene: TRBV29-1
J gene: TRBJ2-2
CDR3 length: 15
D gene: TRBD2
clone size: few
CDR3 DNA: TGCAGCGTTGTCGCGAGCGGGGACAACACCGGGGAGCTGTTTTTT
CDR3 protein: CSVVASGDNTGELFF

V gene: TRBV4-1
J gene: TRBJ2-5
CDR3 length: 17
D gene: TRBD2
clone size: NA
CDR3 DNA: TGCGCCAGCAGTCGTAGCGGGGGGGCAGCTCGGGCCGAGACCCAGTACTTC
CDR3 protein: CASSRSGGAARAETQYF

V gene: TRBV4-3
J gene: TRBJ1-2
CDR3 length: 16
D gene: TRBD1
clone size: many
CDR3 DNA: TGCGCCAGCAGCCAAGACCACAGGGGGCCTAACTATGGCTACACCTTC
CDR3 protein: CASSQDHRGPNYGYTF

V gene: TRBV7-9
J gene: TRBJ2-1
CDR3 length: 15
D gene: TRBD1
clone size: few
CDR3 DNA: TGTGCCAGCAGCACGGGGACAGGGAACTACAATGAGCAGTTCTTC
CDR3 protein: CASSTGTGNYNEQFF

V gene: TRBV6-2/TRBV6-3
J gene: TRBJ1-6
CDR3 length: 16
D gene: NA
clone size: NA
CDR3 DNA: TGTGCCCGCAGCCCCCGGGGACTAAAAGAGGATTCACCCCTCCACTTT
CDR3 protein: CARSPRGLKEDSPLHF

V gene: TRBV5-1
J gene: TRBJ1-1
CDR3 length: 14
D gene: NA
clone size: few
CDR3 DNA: TGCGCCAGCAGCGTGACTGGTCGAAACACTGAAGCTTTCTTT
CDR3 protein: CASSVTGRNTEAFF

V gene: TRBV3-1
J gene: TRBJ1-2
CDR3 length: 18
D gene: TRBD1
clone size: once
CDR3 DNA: TGTGCCAGCAGCCTTAAGAGTGGGACAGGGAGGAATATGCATGGCTACACCTTC
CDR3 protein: CASSLKSGTGRNMHGYTF

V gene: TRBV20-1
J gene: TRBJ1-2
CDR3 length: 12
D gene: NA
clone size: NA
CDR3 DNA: TGCAGTGCTAGAGGGGTGAATTGCGGCTACACCTTC
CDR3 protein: CSARGVNCGYTF

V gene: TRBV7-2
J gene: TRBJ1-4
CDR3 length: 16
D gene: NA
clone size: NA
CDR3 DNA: TGTGCCAGCAGCTTAGCGGTGGGGGGGGCTAATGAAAAACTGTTTTTT
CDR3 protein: CASSLAVGGANEKLFF